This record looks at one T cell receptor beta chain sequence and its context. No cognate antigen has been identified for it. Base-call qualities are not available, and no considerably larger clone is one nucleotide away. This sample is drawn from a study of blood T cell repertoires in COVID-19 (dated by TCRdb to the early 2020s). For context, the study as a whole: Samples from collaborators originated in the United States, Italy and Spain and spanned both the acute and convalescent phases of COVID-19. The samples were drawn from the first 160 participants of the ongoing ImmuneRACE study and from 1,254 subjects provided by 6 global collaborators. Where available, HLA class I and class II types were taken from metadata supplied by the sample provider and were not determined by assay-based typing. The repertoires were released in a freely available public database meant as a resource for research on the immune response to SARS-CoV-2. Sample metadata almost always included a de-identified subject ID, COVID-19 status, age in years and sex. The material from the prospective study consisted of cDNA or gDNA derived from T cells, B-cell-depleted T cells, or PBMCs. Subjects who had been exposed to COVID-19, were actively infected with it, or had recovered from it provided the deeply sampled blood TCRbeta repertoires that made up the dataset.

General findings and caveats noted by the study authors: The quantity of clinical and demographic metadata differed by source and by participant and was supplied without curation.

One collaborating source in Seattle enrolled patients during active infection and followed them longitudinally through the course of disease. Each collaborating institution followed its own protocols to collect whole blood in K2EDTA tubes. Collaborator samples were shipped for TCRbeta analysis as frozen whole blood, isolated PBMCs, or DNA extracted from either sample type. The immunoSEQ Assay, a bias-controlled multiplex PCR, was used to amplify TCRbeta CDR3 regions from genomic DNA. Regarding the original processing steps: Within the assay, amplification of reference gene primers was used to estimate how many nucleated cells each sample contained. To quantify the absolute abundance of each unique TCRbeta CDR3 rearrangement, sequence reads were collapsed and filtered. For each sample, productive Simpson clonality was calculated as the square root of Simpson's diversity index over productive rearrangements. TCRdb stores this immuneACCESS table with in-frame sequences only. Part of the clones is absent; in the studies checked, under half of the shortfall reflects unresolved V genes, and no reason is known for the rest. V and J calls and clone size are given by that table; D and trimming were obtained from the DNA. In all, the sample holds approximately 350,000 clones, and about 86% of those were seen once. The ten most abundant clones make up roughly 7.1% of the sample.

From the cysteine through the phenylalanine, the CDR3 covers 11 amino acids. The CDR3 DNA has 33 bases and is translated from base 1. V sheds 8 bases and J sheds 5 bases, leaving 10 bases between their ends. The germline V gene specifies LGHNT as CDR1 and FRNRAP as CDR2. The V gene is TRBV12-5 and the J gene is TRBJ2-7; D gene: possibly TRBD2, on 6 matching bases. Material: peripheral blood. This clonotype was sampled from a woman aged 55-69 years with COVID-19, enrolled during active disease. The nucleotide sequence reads TGTGCTAGTTCTCGCGGGGACGAGCAGTACTTC. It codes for CASSRGDEQYF.